Each of the 22 T cell receptor beta chains below was sequenced from the same sample in a study of cytomegalovirus exposure and HLA in healthy donors. Sequencing was performed with immunoSEQ multiplex PCR; in TCRdb, only in-frame clones are kept and a portion is missing. The table lists 100,000 to 150,000 clones, 85% to 90% of them singletons. The sequenced sample was PBMCs. Receptor source: a woman aged 18-29 years in good health and CMV-seronegative.

The V gene is TRBV27, the J gene TRBJ2-6, with 9 positions matching TRBD1. The J segment lost 2 bases and the V segment lost 4 bases, leaving 15 bases of the junction unmatched. CDR1 MNHEY and CDR2 SMNVEV come from the germline V gene (reference sequence). This CDR3 region has 20 residues. In DNA form, the CDR3 reads TGTGCCAGCAGTTCAAACCTCCCGGGACAGGGAGGGACTGGGGCCAACGTCCTGACTTTC. Translated, it gives CASSSNLPGQGGTGANVLTF.

The CDR3 DNA reads TGTGCCAGCAGCTACCCCCGGGCGGGAGTCGGGAATGAGCAGTTCTTC. Translating gives CASSYPRAGVGNEQFF. The chain links TRBV6-5 to TRBJ2-1, with 7 positions matching TRBD2. The CDR3 extends over 16 amino acids. Trimming removed 6 bases from V and 7 bases from J; junction bases left unmatched: 15. Germline CDR1 reads MNHEY; CDR2 reads SVGAGI.

The chain is built from TRBV7-2 and TRBJ2-2; D is possibly TRBD1 (8 bases). V dropped 5 bases and J dropped 3 bases, with 16 bases sitting between them. This CDR3 region has 16 residues. The germline CDR1 and CDR2 sequences are SGHTA and FQGNSA. CDR3 sequence (DNA): TGTGCCAGCAGCCGGGGGGACAGGTTGGACACCGGGGAGCTGTTTTTT. This gives the protein CASSRGDRLDTGELFF.

This clone was observed a single time. The chain is built from TRBV5-1 and TRBJ1-2; a weak D match, TRBD1 (6 bases). The CDR3 runs to 13 residues. From germline, CDR1 is SGHRS and CDR2 YFSETQ. V gave up 6 bases and J gave up 3 bases, with 12 bases separating them. CDR3 DNA sequence: TGCGCCAGCAACCCACAGGGCGACTATGGCTACACCTTC. It translates to CASNPQGDYGYTF.

The CDR3 sequence: CASSFLAGGTDTQYF. CDR3 in DNA: TGTGCCAGCAGTTTTCTAGCGGGAGGCACAGATACGCAGTATTTT. The chain carries TRBV28 and TRBJ2-3, with TRBD2 matching over 10 bases. CDR1 and CDR2 (germline): MDHEN, SYDVKM. The CDR3 runs 15 residues. J was trimmed by 1 base and V by 3 bases; bases with no gene match: 1.

J is TRBJ1-5 and V is TRBV6-1, with a weak D call TRBD1 (6 bases). With 3 bases removed from V and 6 bases from J, the gap between germline ends came to 15 bases. The length of the CDR3 is 15 residues. Germline V lookup: CDR1 MNHNS, CDR2 SASEGT. The CDR3 DNA reads TGTGCCAGCAGTGACTTCCGCAGGGGTGGTCAGCCCCAGCATTTT. The encoded protein is CASSDFRRGGQPQHF.

The chain joins TRBV28 to TRBJ1-1, with 8 nucleotides matching TRBD1. Trimming took 2 bases from V and 1 from J; bases not matched to a gene: 6. CDR3 length: 16 amino acids. Germline V CDR1 and CDR2: MDHEN, SYDVKM. The CDR3 coding sequence is TGTGCCAGCAGTTTACTCTACAGGGGGGAGAACACTGAAGCTTTCTTT. Encoded protein: CASSLLYRGENTEAFF.

DNA of the CDR3: TGTGCCAGCAGTTTAATCTTCAGGTCAGGGGCCCCCTACGAGCAGTACTTC. As protein: CASSLIFRSGAPYEQYF. The gene calls are TRBV28 and TRBJ2-7; D perhaps matches TRBD1 (6 bases). Germline V gives CDR1 MDHEN, CDR2 SYDVKM. Trimming removed 2 bases at V and 2 bases at J, with 19 bases between. The CDR3 sequence is 17 residues long. Looking up the rest from reference TRBV28 and TRBJ2-7 gives the full variable domain: DVKVTQSSRYLVKRTGEKVFLECVQDMDHENMFWYRQDPGLGLRLIYFSYDVKMKEKGDIPEGYSVSREKKERFSLILESASTNQTSMYLCASSLIFRSGAPYEQYFGPGTRLTVT.

There are a few counts of this clone. The DNA of the CDR3 is TGCAGCGCCCAGGGTAGCCGGGGCTACACCTTC. It codes for CSAQGSRGYTF. The J gene is TRBJ1-2, the V gene TRBV29-1; possibly TRBD1 for D (5 bases). V was trimmed by 7 bases and J by 8 bases, leaving 14 bases between them. The CDR3 contains 11 residues. CDR1 is SQVTM, CDR2 ANQGSEA, per germline.

CDR3 in DNA: TGTGCCAGCTCAGGGAACAGGGCCGGGAGCAATCAGCCCCAGCATTTT. Its translation is CASSGNRAGSNQPQHF. The V gene is TRBV18, the J gene TRBJ1-5, with a tentative D call TRBD1 (6 bases). CDR3 length: 16 residues. V dropped 5 bases and J dropped 1 base, with 15 bases sitting between them. The germline V gene encodes CDR1 KGHSH and CDR2 LQKENI.

This clone appeared a few times. The gene calls are TRBV4-2 and TRBJ1-4, with 10 nucleotides matching TRBD1. V shed 3 bases and J 6 bases; nucleotides not matched to a gene: 7. In germline, CDR1 is LGHNA, CDR2 YNFKEQ. The CDR3 is 16 amino acids. CDR3 loop: CASSQSVGTGDEKLFF. The CDR3 DNA reads as TGTGCCAGCAGCCAGAGCGTCGGGACAGGGGATGAAAAACTGTTTTTT.

The J gene is TRBJ2-3, the V gene TRBV6-5; D gene uncertain. The CDR3 spans 13 residues. Trimming shortened V by 5 bases and J by 2 bases, and 8 bases separated the two germline ends. Per the germline V gene, CDR1 is MNHEY and CDR2 is SVGAGI. The CDR3 DNA reads as TGTGCCAGCAGTCCCGGGTACACAGATACGCAGTATTTT. It translates to CASSPGYTDTQYF.

CDR3 DNA: TGTGCCTGGGTAACAGGGGGCCAAGAGACCCAGTACTTC. Protein sequence: CAWVTGGQETQYF. The J gene is TRBJ2-5, the V gene TRBV30, with 8 bases that match TRBD1. In germline, CDR1 is GTSNPN, CDR2 SVGIG (reference sequence). CDR3 length: 13 amino acids. The trim removed 5 bases at V and 1 base at J, leaving 3 bases unmatched. Complete variable domain (other parts from reference TRBV30 and TRBJ2-5): SQTIHQWPATLVQPVGSPLSLECTVEGTSNPNLYWYRQAAGRGLQLLFYSVGIGQISSEVPQNLSASRPQDRQFILSSKKLLLSDSGFYLCAWVTGGQETQYFGPGTRLLVL.

This chain joins TRBV6-6 and TRBJ1-2; TRBD1 agrees at 9 bases. Germline V CDR1 and CDR2: MNHNY, SVGAGI (reference sequence). The CDR3 runs to 14 residues. V was clipped by 7 bases and J by 5 bases; unmatched bases: 8. The CDR3 protein is CASILGQGPYGYTF. In DNA, the CDR3 is TGTGCCAGCATCTTGGGACAGGGACCTTATGGCTACACCTTC.

The CDR3: CASSQYEGDTQYF. In nucleotides, the CDR3 is TGTGCCAGCAGCCAATACGAGGGAGATACGCAGTATTTT. The J gene is TRBJ2-3, the V gene TRBV14, with D perhaps TRBD2 (5 bases). The V end was cut by 2 bases, the J end by 5 bases, with 8 bases between. CDR1 SGHDN and CDR2 FVKESK come from the germline V gene. This CDR3 spans 13 amino acids.

The V call is TRBV6-5, the J call TRBJ1-4; 8 positions agree with TRBD1. This CDR3 spans 15 amino acids. The junction had 5 bases not matched to a gene; V was cut back by 0 bases and J by 8 bases. Germline lookup yields CDR1 MNHEY and CDR2 SVGAGI. CDR3 residues: CASSYSDRDGEKLFF. The CDR3 nucleotides are TGTGCCAGCAGTTACTCGGACAGGGACGGGGAAAAACTGTTTTTT.

The rearrangement links TRBV2 to TRBJ1-2; a possible D gene is TRBD1 (5 bases). Germline CDR1 SNHLY, CDR2 FYNNEI. With 8 bases removed from V and 5 bases from J, the gap between germline ends came to 9 bases. The CDR3 is 11 amino acids. CDR3 amino acids: CASRQNYGYTF. DNA of the CDR3: TGTGCCAGCCGACAGAATTATGGCTACACCTTC.

The V call is TRBV28, the J call TRBJ2-5, with unresolved D. The CDR3 contains 15 residues. In germline, CDR1 is MDHEN, CDR2 SYDVKM. V dropped 2 bases and J dropped 3 bases, with 13 bases sitting between them. This chain's CDR3 is CASSLLSNRKETQYF. CDR3 bases: TGTGCCAGCAGTTTACTTAGTAACCGAAAAGAGACCCAGTACTTC.

The CDR3 here is CAWKFAGSYEQYF. In nucleotides, the CDR3 is TGTGCCTGGAAGTTTGCCGGTTCCTACGAGCAGTACTTC. The chain carries TRBV30 and TRBJ2-7; D unclear. The CDR3 extends over 13 amino acids. V was trimmed by 4 bases and J by 1 base, leaving 11 bases between them. Germline-derived CDR1 and CDR2 are GTSNPN and SVGIG (reference sequence).

V and J are TRBV18 and TRBJ2-7; tentative D call: TRBD1 (5 bases). Germline V gives CDR1 KGHSH, CDR2 LQKENI. This CDR3 comprises 15 residues. V was cut by 6 bases and J by 2 bases, with 17 bases left in between. The CDR3 DNA sequence: TGTGCCAGCTCTACCGCAGGGTTGGCGACCTACGAGCAGTACGTC. As protein: CASSTAGLATYEQYV.

The chain carries TRBV18 and TRBJ2-1; a possible D gene is TRBD2 (5 bases). V gave up 2 bases and J gave up 0 bases, with 17 bases separating them. In germline, CDR1 is KGHSH, CDR2 LQKENI. The CDR3 is 18 amino acids. In DNA, the CDR3 is TGTGCCAGCTCACCAAGGCAGGACTCCTTAGCCTCCTACAATGAGCAGTTCTTC. Translating gives CASSPRQDSLASYNEQFF.

This clone occurred a few times. The chain carries TRBV10-1 and TRBJ1-6; D possibly corresponds to TRBD1 (6 bases). The CDR3 totals 13 residues. Trimming pared 8 bases from V and 7 bases from J, leaving 12 bases between. Germline V gene data show CDR1 as WNHNN and CDR2 as SYGVQD (reference sequence). The CDR3 protein is CASLTGPNSPLHF. The CDR3 nucleotides are TGCGCCAGCCTTACAGGGCCGAATTCACCCCTCCACTTT.